These T cell receptor beta chains were read from a single sample in a study. TCRdb used MiXCR to reprocess the 5' RACE reads, holding one entry per CDR3 protein. Of about 40,000 distinct CDR3 sequences listed, 15% to 20% are singletons. The sample comprised naive CD4+ T cells sorted from a lymph node. These receptors all come from a female donor with breast cancer. Both conserved end residues are part of each CDR3. The order of the fields is clone size, D gene, V gene, J gene, CDR3 protein, CDR3 DNA. The D gene is left open where the match is weak. The size entry is marked missing in some rows and otherwise reads once, few, many or a size class.

clone_size: -; d_call: -; v_call: TRBV10-3; j_call: TRBJ2-1; cdr3_aa: CAISEARGWDEQFF; cdr3_nt: TGTGCCATCAGTGAGGCCAGGGGATGGGATGAGCAGTTCTTC
clone_size: many; d_call: -; v_call: TRBV12-3/TRBV12-4; j_call: TRBJ2-1; cdr3_aa: CASSLSHEQFF; cdr3_nt: TGTGCCAGCAGTTTAAGCCATGAGCAGTTCTTC
clone_size: many; d_call: -; v_call: TRBV7-2; j_call: TRBJ1-5; cdr3_aa: CASSFQGDQPQHF; cdr3_nt: TGTGCCAGCTCATTCCAGGGTGATCAGCCCCAGCATTTT
clone_size: -; d_call: -; v_call: TRBV20-1; j_call: TRBJ2-3; cdr3_aa: CSARVTDITFTDTQYF; cdr3_nt: TGCAGTGCTAGAGTGACAGACATAACTTTCACAGATACGCAGTATTTT
clone_size: -; d_call: -; v_call: TRBV7-9; j_call: TRBJ2-3; cdr3_aa: CASSPRGPDTQYF; cdr3_nt: TGTGCCAGCAGCCCACGGGGACCTGATACGCAGTATTTT
clone_size: few; d_call: TRBD1; v_call: TRBV6-1; j_call: TRBJ2-2; cdr3_aa: CATSGTGGKAGELFF; cdr3_nt: TGTGCCACCTCCGGGACAGGGGGTAAGGCCGGGGAGCTGTTTTTT
clone_size: -; d_call: -; v_call: TRBV29-1; j_call: TRBJ1-2; cdr3_aa: CSVEIVLLGGYTF; cdr3_nt: TGCAGCGTTGAAATCGTCCTCTTGGGCGGCTACACCTTC
clone_size: many; d_call: -; v_call: TRBV29-1; j_call: TRBJ2-3; cdr3_aa: CSVEPGLGTDTQYF; cdr3_nt: TGCAGCGTTGAACCGGGATTAGGGACAGATACGCAGTATTTT
clone_size: many; d_call: TRBD1; v_call: TRBV7-3; j_call: TRBJ2-3; cdr3_aa: CASSFRGLAADTQYF; cdr3_nt: TGTGCCAGCAGCTTCAGGGGGCTAGCTGCCGATACGCAGTATTTT
clone_size: medium-sized; d_call: TRBD1; v_call: TRBV5-1; j_call: TRBJ2-1; cdr3_aa: CASSRQGIGFNEQFF; cdr3_nt: TGCGCCAGCAGCCGACAGGGAATAGGGTTCAATGAGCAGTTCTTC
clone_size: few; d_call: TRBD2; v_call: TRBV7-2; j_call: TRBJ2-3; cdr3_aa: CASRWTLAGGTDTQYF; cdr3_nt: TGTGCCAGCAGATGGACCTTAGCGGGAGGCACAGATACGCAGTATTTT
clone_size: few; d_call: -; v_call: TRBV5-1; j_call: TRBJ1-5; cdr3_aa: CASALGSNSNQPQHF; cdr3_nt: TGCGCCAGCGCCCTTGGTAGTAATAGCAATCAGCCCCAGCATTTT
clone_size: -; d_call: -; v_call: TRBV5-6; j_call: TRBJ2-1; cdr3_aa: CASSFTGTTKYNEQFF; cdr3_nt: TGTGCCAGCAGCTTCACGGGGACCACAAAGTACAATGAGCAGTTCTTC
clone_size: -; d_call: TRBD1; v_call: TRBV18; j_call: TRBJ1-4; cdr3_aa: CASSIRQGDEKLFF; cdr3_nt: TGTGCCAGCTCGATCCGCCAGGGGGATGAAAAACTGTTTTTT
clone_size: few; d_call: TRBD1; v_call: TRBV24-1; j_call: TRBJ2-1; cdr3_aa: CATSDPRDRSYNEQFF; cdr3_nt: TGTGCCACCAGTGATCCCCGGGACAGATCCTACAATGAGCAGTTCTTC
clone_size: few; d_call: -; v_call: TRBV18; j_call: TRBJ1-4; cdr3_aa: CASSPRNEKLFF; cdr3_nt: TGTGCCAGCTCACCACGGAATGAAAAACTGTTTTTT
clone_size: medium-sized; d_call: TRBD1; v_call: TRBV20-1; j_call: TRBJ1-5; cdr3_aa: CSGTDNNQPQHF; cdr3_nt: TGCAGCGGGACAGATAATAATCAGCCCCAGCATTTT
clone_size: many; d_call: -; v_call: TRBV5-1; j_call: TRBJ1-4; cdr3_aa: CASSFTPQEKLFF; cdr3_nt: TGCGCCAGCAGCTTCACGCCCCAGGAAAAACTGTTTTTT
clone_size: -; d_call: -; v_call: TRBV7-9; j_call: TRBJ1-4; cdr3_aa: CASSLQALGNEKLFF; cdr3_nt: TGTGCCAGCAGCTTACAGGCCCTTGGCAATGAAAAACTGTTTTTT
clone_size: -; d_call: -; v_call: TRBV2; j_call: TRBJ1-1; cdr3_aa: CASSQGLNTEAFF; cdr3_nt: TGTGCCAGCAGCCAGGGGTTGAACACTGAAGCTTTCTTT
clone_size: -; d_call: -; v_call: TRBV12-3/TRBV12-4; j_call: TRBJ2-3; cdr3_aa: CASSLWETDTQYF; cdr3_nt: TGTGCCAGCAGTTTATGGGAAACAGATACGCAGTATTTT
clone_size: few; d_call: -; v_call: TRBV6-1; j_call: TRBJ2-7; cdr3_aa: CASTLGQKAEQYF; cdr3_nt: TGTGCCAGCACCTTAGGACAGAAGGCCGAGCAGTACTTC
clone_size: few; d_call: TRBD1; v_call: TRBV7-6; j_call: TRBJ2-1; cdr3_aa: CASSAGQGASQFF; cdr3_nt: TGTGCCAGCAGCGCGGGACAGGGGGCCTCGCAGTTCTTC
clone_size: -; d_call: TRBD1; v_call: TRBV5-1; j_call: TRBJ2-7; cdr3_aa: CASSSGTGAYEQYF; cdr3_nt: TGCGCCAGCAGTTCCGGGACAGGGGCCTACGAGCAGTACTTC
clone_size: -; d_call: TRBD1; v_call: TRBV7-9; j_call: TRBJ2-2; cdr3_aa: CASSWEPGTGATGELSF; cdr3_nt: TGTGCCAGCAGCTGGGAACCTGGGACAGGGGCCACCGGGGAGCTGTCTTTT
clone_size: few; d_call: -; v_call: TRBV7-2; j_call: TRBJ1-4; cdr3_aa: CASSLNLASEKLFF; cdr3_nt: TGTGCCAGCAGCTTGAATTTGGCCAGTGAAAAACTGTTTTTT
clone_size: many; d_call: TRBD2; v_call: TRBV15; j_call: TRBJ2-1; cdr3_aa: CATSREASGRAYNEQFF; cdr3_nt: TGTGCCACCAGCAGAGAGGCTAGCGGGAGGGCCTACAATGAGCAGTTCTTC
clone_size: many; d_call: -; v_call: TRBV5-1; j_call: TRBJ2-7; cdr3_aa: CASSLATGTSYEQYF; cdr3_nt: TGCGCCAGCAGCTTGGCCACAGGGACCTCCTACGAGCAGTACTTC
clone_size: -; d_call: TRBD2; v_call: TRBV7-2; j_call: TRBJ2-7; cdr3_aa: CASSGAGGKAYEQHF; cdr3_nt: TGTGCCAGCAGCGGCGCGGGGGGTAAAGCCTACGAGCAGCACTTC
clone_size: -; d_call: TRBD2; v_call: TRBV7-9; j_call: TRBJ2-1; cdr3_aa: CVSSASRTSGKSYNEQFF; cdr3_nt: TGTGTCAGCAGCGCTTCCCGGACTAGCGGGAAATCCTACAATGAGCAGTTCTTC
clone_size: -; d_call: -; v_call: TRBV5-1; j_call: TRBJ2-5; cdr3_aa: CASSSLRQEETQYF; cdr3_nt: TGCGCCAGCAGCTCCTTACGACAGGAAGAGACCCAGTACTTC
clone_size: -; d_call: TRBD1; v_call: TRBV12-3/TRBV12-4; j_call: TRBJ1-4; cdr3_aa: CASSIRDRGEKLFF; cdr3_nt: TGTGCCAGCAGTATCCGGGACAGGGGCGAAAAACTGTTTTTT
clone_size: -; d_call: -; v_call: TRBV7-3; j_call: TRBJ1-1; cdr3_aa: CASSFNGNTEAFF; cdr3_nt: TGTGCCAGCAGCTTTAATGGTAACACTGAAGCTTTCTTT
clone_size: many; d_call: TRBD2; v_call: TRBV7-2; j_call: TRBJ2-6; cdr3_aa: CASSVPGLAGSSGANVLTF; cdr3_nt: TGTGCCAGCAGCGTACCGGGACTAGCGGGTTCCTCTGGGGCCAACGTCCTGACTTTC
clone_size: few; d_call: -; v_call: TRBV20-1; j_call: TRBJ2-5; cdr3_aa: CSVRLGRETQYF; cdr3_nt: TGCAGTGTGAGGTTGGGAAGGGAGACCCAGTACTTC
clone_size: many; d_call: TRBD2; v_call: TRBV20-1; j_call: TRBJ2-3; cdr3_aa: CSASTLAGFTDTQYF; cdr3_nt: TGCAGTGCTAGCACACTAGCGGGGTTCACAGATACGCAGTATTTT
clone_size: few; d_call: TRBD1; v_call: TRBV5-4; j_call: TRBJ1-6; cdr3_aa: CASSLVGQGRDSPLHF; cdr3_nt: TGTGCCAGCAGCTTGGTTGGACAGGGGCGGGATTCACCCCTCCACTTT
clone_size: -; d_call: -; v_call: TRBV5-1; j_call: TRBJ2-5; cdr3_aa: CASSSGLGEQETQDF; cdr3_nt: TGCGCCAGCAGTTCCGGCCTAGGGGAACAAGAGACCCAGGACTTC
clone_size: few; d_call: TRBD1; v_call: TRBV5-6; j_call: TRBJ1-2; cdr3_aa: CASSLDRAYGYTF; cdr3_nt: TGTGCCAGCAGCCTGGACAGGGCCTATGGCTACACCTTC
clone_size: few; d_call: TRBD1; v_call: TRBV6-1; j_call: TRBJ1-2; cdr3_aa: CASSSGTGRDLNGYTF; cdr3_nt: TGTGCCAGCAGCTCCGGGACAGGGAGAGACTTGAATGGCTACACCTTC
clone_size: many; d_call: -; v_call: TRBV24-1; j_call: TRBJ2-2; cdr3_aa: CATWSGAGELFF; cdr3_nt: TGTGCCACCTGGTCGGGGGCCGGGGAGCTGTTTTTT
clone_size: -; d_call: -; v_call: TRBV7-2; j_call: TRBJ2-1; cdr3_aa: CASSPAVLSEGRTF; cdr3_nt: TGTGCCAGCAGCCCCGCTGTTCTCTCAGAGGGTCGTACATTC
clone_size: once; d_call: TRBD1; v_call: TRBV20-1; j_call: TRBJ2-3; cdr3_aa: CSAVPPDRGMNTQYF; cdr3_nt: TGCAGTGCCGTCCCGCCGGACAGGGGGATGAATACGCAGTATTTT
clone_size: -; d_call: TRBD1; v_call: TRBV9; j_call: TRBJ2-3; cdr3_aa: CASSSRTGGTDTQYF; cdr3_nt: TGTGCCAGCAGCTCTCGAACAGGGGGGACAGATACGCAGTATTTT
clone_size: few; d_call: -; v_call: TRBV5-1; j_call: TRBJ2-5; cdr3_aa: CASSSDFKETQYF; cdr3_nt: TGCGCCAGCAGCTCGGACTTCAAAGAGACCCAGTACTTC
clone_size: -; d_call: -; v_call: TRBV20-1; j_call: TRBJ2-7; cdr3_aa: CSARTVGHEQYF; cdr3_nt: TGCAGTGCTAGAACCGTGGGCCACGAGCAGTACTTC
clone_size: few; d_call: -; v_call: TRBV5-1; j_call: TRBJ2-5; cdr3_aa: CASSLAGYQYQETQYF; cdr3_nt: TGCGCCAGCAGCTTGGCCGGCTATCAGTACCAAGAGACCCAGTACTTC
clone_size: many; d_call: TRBD1; v_call: TRBV9; j_call: TRBJ1-1; cdr3_aa: CASSVAGQGNTEAFF; cdr3_nt: TGTGCCAGCAGCGTAGCCGGACAGGGAAACACTGAAGCTTTCTTT
clone_size: -; d_call: TRBD1; v_call: TRBV5-1; j_call: TRBJ2-7; cdr3_aa: CASMRTGTYEQYF; cdr3_nt: TGCGCCAGCATGAGGACAGGGACCTACGAGCAGTACTTC
clone_size: few; d_call: -; v_call: TRBV9; j_call: TRBJ2-3; cdr3_aa: CASSHTQGWDTQYF; cdr3_nt: TGTGCCAGCAGCCACACCCAGGGGTGGGATACGCAGTATTTT
clone_size: -; d_call: TRBD2; v_call: TRBV6-1; j_call: TRBJ2-4; cdr3_aa: CASSGGWSGGRTIAKNIQYF; cdr3_nt: TGTGCCAGCAGTGGAGGTTGGAGCGGGGGGCGTACTATAGCCAAAAACATTCAGTACTTC
clone_size: -; d_call: -; v_call: TRBV5-1; j_call: TRBJ2-3; cdr3_aa: CASRGWGDPTDTQYF; cdr3_nt: TGCGCCAGCAGGGGCTGGGGGGACCCCACAGATACGCAGTATTTT
clone_size: few; d_call: -; v_call: TRBV7-2; j_call: TRBJ1-3; cdr3_aa: CANLSGNTIYF; cdr3_nt: TGTGCCAACCTCTCAGGAAACACCATATATTTT
clone_size: many; d_call: -; v_call: TRBV4-2; j_call: TRBJ2-1; cdr3_aa: CASSQAGAEQFF; cdr3_nt: TGTGCCAGCAGCCAAGCGGGGGCGGAGCAGTTCTTC
clone_size: many; d_call: -; v_call: TRBV7-2; j_call: TRBJ1-5; cdr3_aa: CASSLGVNQPQHF; cdr3_nt: TGTGCCAGCAGCCTGGGGGTAAATCAGCCCCAGCATTTT
clone_size: -; d_call: -; v_call: TRBV24-1; j_call: TRBJ2-5; cdr3_aa: CATSDPRVLWTQYF; cdr3_nt: TGTGCCACCAGTGATCCTAGGGTGCTTTGGACCCAGTACTTC
clone_size: many; d_call: TRBD2; v_call: TRBV5-1; j_call: TRBJ2-1; cdr3_aa: CASSQTLLAGVYNEQFF; cdr3_nt: TGCGCCAGCAGCCAAACACTCCTCGCGGGAGTTTATAATGAGCAGTTCTTC
clone_size: many; d_call: TRBD1; v_call: TRBV6-2/TRBV6-3; j_call: TRBJ2-1; cdr3_aa: CASRVRDRTIGEQFF; cdr3_nt: TGTGCCAGCAGAGTTCGGGACAGGACAATCGGTGAGCAGTTCTTC
clone_size: -; d_call: TRBD1; v_call: TRBV20-1; j_call: TRBJ2-5; cdr3_aa: CSARGAGGQETQYF; cdr3_nt: TGCAGTGCTAGAGGGGCAGGGGGACAAGAGACCCAGTACTTC
clone_size: few; d_call: TRBD2; v_call: TRBV20-1; j_call: TRBJ2-1; cdr3_aa: CRAQAGDAYNEQFF; cdr3_nt: TGCAGGGCCCAAGCGGGAGACGCCTACAATGAGCAGTTCTTC